The source of this T cell receptor (beta chain) is a study of blood T cell repertoires in COVID-19. Study-level information: The United States, Italy and Spain provided the acute and convalescent COVID-19 samples. PBMCs, B-cell-depleted T cells, or T cells were the source of the cDNA or gDNA that made up the material.

This CDR3 has 14 amino acids. The ends lost 6 bases at V and 0 bases at J; junction bases unmatched: 4. Germline V gene sequence: CDR1 KGHSH, CDR2 LQKENI. About this clone itself: Additional DNA sequences in this sample encode the identical CDR3.

In the authors' methods: Counts of nucleated cells, estimated from reference gene primer amplification, were obtained. The table came from immunoSEQ multiplex PCR; TCRdb's copy has only in-frame clones and leaves some out. From that table come the V and J calls and clone size; the DNA was used to work out D and trimming. The sample consists of a few hundred thousand clones, more than 70% of them appearing once. This chain uses TRBV18 with TRBJ1-1; TRBD1 aligns across 7 bases. This TCR derives from a middle-aged woman who had recovered from COVID-19. The source material was peripheral blood. Written as DNA, the CDR3 is TGTGCCAGCTCTCCGGGACAGCTGAACACTGAAGCTTTCTTT. It codes for CASSPGQLNTEAFF.